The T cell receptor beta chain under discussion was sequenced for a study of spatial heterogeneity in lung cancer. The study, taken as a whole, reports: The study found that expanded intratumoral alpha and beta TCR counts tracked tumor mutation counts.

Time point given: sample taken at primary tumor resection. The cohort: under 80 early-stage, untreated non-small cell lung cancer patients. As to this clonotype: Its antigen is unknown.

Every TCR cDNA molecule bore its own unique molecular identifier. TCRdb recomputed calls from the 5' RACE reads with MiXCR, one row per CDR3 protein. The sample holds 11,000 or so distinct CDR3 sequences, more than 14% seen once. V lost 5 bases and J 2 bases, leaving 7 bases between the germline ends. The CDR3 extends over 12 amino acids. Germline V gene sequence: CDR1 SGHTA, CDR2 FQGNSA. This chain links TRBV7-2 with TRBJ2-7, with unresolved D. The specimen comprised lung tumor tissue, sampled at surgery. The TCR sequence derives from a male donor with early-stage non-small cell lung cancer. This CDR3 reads CASSPGPYEQYF. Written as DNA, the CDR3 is TGTGCCAGCAGCCCCGGACCCTACGAGCAGTACTTC.